This T cell receptor (beta chain) was identified in a study of T-cell reconstitution after alpha-beta-depleted transplantation in children. The V end lost 5 bases, the J end lost 4 bases, and 18 bases lay between the germline ends. The CDR3 totals 15 residues. Looked up from germline, CDR1 is SGHVS and CDR2 is FNYEAQ. As regards this clonotype: The antigen is unknown.

Preparation of the TCRbeta library was carried out with unique molecular identifiers. TCRdb reprocessed the PCR reads with MiXCR, giving one entry per CDR3 protein. The repertoire consists of 670,000 or so distinct CDR3 sequences, with less than 15% occurring once and the leading ten covering around 0.79%. Broader study findings: It was newly produced T cells that mostly accounted for T-cell counts and diversity one year after transplant. Elevated TCRbeta diversity at day 60 was traced, in some patients, to surviving recipient T cells and thymic progenitors. Approximately two months post-transplant, alpha-beta T cells reportedly originated from several hundred expanded graft clones.

J is TRBJ2-7 and V is TRBV7-6, with D possibly being TRBD2 (6 bases). The specimen comprised PBMCs, sampled before TCRalphabeta/CD19-depleted stem cell transplant. This sequence originates from a girl aged 2 to 10 with congenital amegakaryocytic thrombocytopenia, due to receive a stem cell transplant. CDR3 residues: CASSLTRSVAYEQYF. The CDR3 coding sequence is TGTGCCAGCAGCCTGACTAGGTCGGTAGCATACGAGCAGTACTTC.